The rows below give T cell receptor beta chains drawn from one sample of a study of T cells in Graves' hyperthyroidism and ophthalmopathy. One entry per CDR3 protein results from TCRdb running MiXCR on the multiplex PCR reads. The sample yields 300,000 to 350,000 distinct CDR3 sequences, about 14% seen once. Specimen: blood. The receptor source for this set is a woman aged 25 to 39 with Graves' hyperthyroidism. Both conserved end residues are part of each CDR3. Fields, in order: CDR3 length, D gene, clone size, J gene, V gene, CDR3 protein. The D gene is left open where the match is weak. Only part of the rows carry a size: once, few, many, or a class if the clone is expanded.

14 NA many TRBJ2-7 TRBV2 CASSTSPGANEQYF
12 NA many TRBJ2-7 TRBV27 CASSAGWGEQYF
15 NA NA TRBJ1-6 TRBV20-1 CSAKRRGARNSPLHF
15 NA NA TRBJ1-4 TRBV14 CASSQDRGLNEKLFF
16 TRBD1 many TRBJ2-3 TRBV20-1 CSARNVGTGSTDTQYF
13 NA few TRBJ2-5 TRBV12-3/TRBV12-4 CASTSDGQETQYF
15 NA few TRBJ2-1 TRBV5-6 CASSLSQLVLNEQFF
14 NA many TRBJ2-7 TRBV7-2 CASSTTLTQAEQYF
16 TRBD2 many TRBJ2-1 TRBV28 CASYERGVNSYNEQFF
14 NA many TRBJ1-2 TRBV12-3/TRBV12-4 CASSLAGLNYGYTF
16 TRBD2 few TRBJ2-5 TRBV5-6 CASSAGLAHERETQYF
15 TRBD2 few TRBJ2-7 TRBV11-3 CASSSHSGPGYEQYF
12 NA NA TRBJ2-2 TRBV27 CASSSYAGELFF
16 NA many TRBJ2-4 TRBV28 CASSLDLRLAKNIQYF
15 TRBD2 NA TRBJ2-1 TRBV12-3/TRBV12-4 CASRKPTSGRGEQFF
13 NA NA TRBJ1-1 TRBV20-1 CSARDDTNTEAFF
15 NA many TRBJ2-3 TRBV2 CASSERVGFTDTQYF
17 NA many TRBJ2-6 TRBV2 CASSLTDTISGANVLTF
15 NA many TRBJ2-3 TRBV28 CASSSRLGNTDTQYF
12 NA many TRBJ1-1 TRBV11-2 CASSPLLTEAFF
13 TRBD1 many TRBJ2-4 TRBV30 CAWNRGGKNIQYF
12 NA few TRBJ2-7 TRBV29-1 CSVLGGAYEQYF
17 TRBD2 NA TRBJ2-3 TRBV24-1 CATSDLSGGPLTDTQYF
14 NA many TRBJ2-5 TRBV11-2 CASSEGGGKETQYF
13 TRBD1 few TRBJ1-2 TRBV7-8 CASSIGTGVGYTF
15 TRBD2 few TRBJ2-1 TRBV7-9 CASNPSGSPYNEQFF
15 NA few TRBJ1-3 TRBV28 CASSLAKEGGNTIYF
18 NA many TRBJ1-1 TRBV6-2/TRBV6-3 CASSYSMELGGQNTEAFF
13 NA many TRBJ2-3 TRBV12-3/TRBV12-4 CASSHTGTDTQYF
16 TRBD2 once TRBJ2-7 TRBV5-5 CASSWSVSGISYEQYF
17 TRBD2 many TRBJ2-1 TRBV7-8 CASRPRLAGSSYNEQFF
14 TRBD1 many TRBJ1-5 TRBV28 CASSSGQRTGAQHF
12 NA many TRBJ2-3 TRBV20-1 CSAKGAGDTQYF
11 NA few TRBJ2-1 TRBV7-9 CASSYVGEQFF